These T cell receptor beta chains were read from a single sample in a study of PD-L1 blockade in urothelial cancer. Libraries were prepared by immunoSEQ multiplex PCR; TCRdb keeps only in-frame clonotypes and omits some of them. This table has some 80,000 clones, approximately 86% appearing once. This material consisted of PBMCs, taken around atezolizumab (anti-PD-L1) treatment. The receptors here all came from a man aged 35 to 55 with urothelial cancer. CDR3s include the opening cysteine and the closing phenylalanine or tryptophan. The order of the fields is clone size, D gene, J gene, V gene, CDR3 protein, CDR3 DNA. The D gene is left open where the match is weak. Size is stated for part of the rows, as once, few or many counts, or as a class when the clone is expanded.

>.|TRBD2|TRBJ2-1|TRBV19
CASSIKPSGRHYNEQFF
TGTGCCAGTAGTATAAAACCTAGCGGGAGACACTACAATGAGCAGTTCTTC
>.|.|TRBJ1-1|TRBV28
CASSLAGFEAFF
TGTGCCAGCAGCCTAGCGGGCTTTGAAGCTTTCTTT
>.|.|TRBJ2-1|TRBV29-1
CSVDRSGLGNEQFF
TGCAGCGTTGATCGCTCAGGGCTCGGCAATGAGCAGTTCTTC
>.|TRBD1|TRBJ2-7|TRBV7-9
CASSSIRGQVGEQYF
TGTGCCAGCAGCTCCATCCGGGGACAGGTCGGCGAGCAGTACTTC
>.|.|TRBJ2-5|TRBV2
CATSYGTSQETQYF
TGTGCCACCTCCTATGGGACAAGTCAAGAGACCCAGTACTTC
>.|.|TRBJ2-1|TRBV7-9
CASSLVGPNNEQFF
TGTGCCAGCAGCTTAGTGGGGCCTAACAATGAGCAGTTCTTC
>.|TRBD1|TRBJ1-5|TRBV19
CASSARDRQLQHF
TGTGCCAGTAGTGCTCGGGACAGGCAACTCCAGCATTTT
>few|TRBD1|TRBJ1-3|TRBV9
CASSAGTAGNTIYF
TGTGCCAGCAGCGCCGGGACAGCTGGAAACACCATATATTTT
>few|.|TRBJ1-1|TRBV6-1
CASRRAANTEAFF
TGTGCCAGCAGGAGGGCCGCGAACACTGAAGCTTTCTTT
>once|TRBD1|TRBJ1-1|TRBV28
CASRGHRGNTEAFF
TGTGCCAGCAGGGGCCACAGGGGGAACACTGAAGCTTTCTTT
>.|.|TRBJ1-3|TRBV9
CASSADSFSGNTIYF
TGTGCCAGCAGCGCCGACAGCTTCTCTGGAAACACCATATATTTT
>.|TRBD1|TRBJ2-2|TRBV9
CASSVRDRDLGELFF
TGTGCCAGCAGCGTCCGGGACAGGGACTTAGGGGAGCTGTTTTTT
>.|TRBD2|TRBJ2-1|TRBV7-3
CASNLAGGGNEQFF
TGTGCCAGCAACCTAGCGGGAGGAGGAAATGAGCAGTTCTTC
>.|TRBD2|TRBJ2-1|TRBV10-2
CASFASGSHNEQFF
TGCGCCAGCTTTGCTAGCGGGAGTCACAATGAGCAGTTCTTC
>.|.|TRBJ1-4|TRBV4-1
CASSQVNFLGGGEKLFF
TGCGCCAGCAGCCAAGTTAATTTCTTAGGAGGTGGAGAAAAACTGTTTTTT
>.|.|TRBJ1-2|TRBV30
CAWSVAYGYTF
TGTGCCTGGAGTGTAGCCTATGGCTACACCTTC
>.|TRBD1|TRBJ2-2|TRBV6-5
CASSYRRTGAGELFF
TGTGCCAGCAGTTACCGACGGACAGGGGCCGGGGAGCTGTTTTTT
>.|TRBD2|TRBJ2-5|TRBV4-3
CASSPRTSGEETQYF
TGCGCCAGCAGCCCTCGGACTAGCGGAGAAGAGACCCAGTACTTC
>.|TRBD1|TRBJ1-2|TRBV30
CASRTGQLNYGYTF
TGTGCCTCAAGGACAGGGCAACTAAACTATGGCTACACCTTC
>.|TRBD2|TRBJ2-7|TRBV4-1
CASSQVITSGRYEQYF
TGCGCCAGCAGCCAAGTCATTACTAGCGGGCGATACGAGCAGTACTTC
>.|TRBD1|TRBJ1-1|TRBV27
CASSLWTGTNTEAFF
TGTGCCAGCAGTTTATGGACAGGGACAAACACTGAAGCTTTCTTT
>.|.|TRBJ2-1|TRBV25-1
CASSGVAENNEQFF
TGTGCCAGCAGTGGAGTAGCGGAGAACAATGAGCAGTTCTTC
>.|.|TRBJ2-2|TRBV30
CAGSGGGELFF
TGTGCCGGGAGCGGTGGCGGGGAGCTGTTTTTT
>.|.|TRBJ1-3|TRBV6-5
CASRAQGSGNTIYF
TGTGCCAGCAGGGCACAGGGATCTGGAAACACCATATATTTT
>.|.|TRBJ2-7|TRBV21-1
CASREGLAGGGEQYF
TGTGCCAGCAGAGAGGGATTAGCGGGAGGTGGCGAGCAGTACTTC
>.|TRBD2|TRBJ2-5|TRBV18
CASSPVRDSGRGETQYF
TGTGCCAGCTCACCGGTAAGAGACAGCGGGAGAGGAGAGACCCAGTACTTC
>.|TRBD1|TRBJ1-2|TRBV29-1
CSVGQGAIGYTF
TGCAGCGTCGGACAGGGGGCGATAGGCTACACCTTC
>.|TRBD2|TRBJ2-4|TRBV7-3
CASSPDRLAGGSKNIQYF
TGTGCCAGCAGCCCGGATCGACTAGCGGGAGGGTCCAAAAACATTCAGTACTTC
>.|TRBD2|TRBJ2-5|TRBV6-6
CASSYGASGTQYF
TGTGCCAGCAGTTACGGGGCTAGCGGGACCCAGTACTTC
>.|.|TRBJ2-4|TRBV9
CASSQVGKRGNIQYF
TGTGCCAGCAGCCAGGTCGGGAAGAGGGGGAACATTCAGTACTTC
>.|TRBD2|TRBJ2-7|TRBV7-2
CASNSPPGGRISYEQYF
TGTGCCAGCAATTCCCCCCCGGGCGGGAGGATCTCCTACGAGCAGTACTTC
>.|.|TRBJ2-7|TRBV27
CASREENEQYF
TGTGCCAGCAGGGAGGAAAACGAGCAGTACTTC
>.|.|TRBJ2-7|TRBV15
CATSRVGGALNEQYF
TGTGCCACCAGCAGAGTGGGGGGGGCCCTTAACGAGCAGTACTTC
>.|TRBD2|TRBJ2-7|TRBV7-9
CASSLTPNPSGLSYEQYF
TGTGCCAGCAGCTTAACCCCAAACCCTAGCGGACTCTCCTACGAGCAGTACTTC
>.|TRBD2|TRBJ2-3|TRBV29-1
CSAGLAGTTDTQYF
TGCAGCGCTGGACTAGCGGGAACCACAGATACGCAGTATTTT
>.|.|TRBJ2-2|TRBV7-9
CASSLTSVATGELFF
TGTGCCAGCAGCTTAACTAGTGTGGCCACCGGGGAGCTGTTTTTT
>.|.|TRBJ1-3|TRBV10-1
CASSPQGFSGNTIYF
TGCGCCAGCAGTCCCCAGGGATTCTCTGGAAACACCATATATTTT